A selection of T cell receptor beta chains follows, all from one sample in a study of T cells in Graves' hyperthyroidism and ophthalmopathy. TCRdb analysed the multiplex PCR reads with MiXCR anew, one entry per CDR3 protein. The sample lists 300,000 to 400,000 distinct CDR3 sequences; 11% to 15% were seen once. The sequenced sample consisted of blood. Source of these receptors: a woman aged 25 to 39 with Graves' hyperthyroidism. The CDR3 runs from the conserved cysteine through the conserved F or W. Each record gives: CDR3 length, clone size, V gene, J gene, D gene, CDR3 DNA, CDR3 protein. A D gene is named only where the DNA matches it firmly. The size field is filled for only some rows; it gives once, few, many or a size class.

len: 15; abundance: few; v_gene: TRBV28; j_gene: TRBJ1-2; d_gene: .; CDR3nt: TGTGCCAGCAGTTTACCTAGATCAGGGCGCGGGGGCTACACCTTC; CDR3aa: CASSLPRSGRGGYTF
len: 14; abundance: .; v_gene: TRBV12-3/TRBV12-4; j_gene: TRBJ2-1; d_gene: TRBD2; CDR3nt: TGTGCCAGCAGTTTCCCGGGAGGGCCGGGTGAGCAGTTCTTC; CDR3aa: CASSFPGGPGEQFF
len: 14; abundance: few; v_gene: TRBV2; j_gene: TRBJ2-3; d_gene: .; CDR3nt: TGTGCCAGCAGTGAGGCCAACGCAGCAGATACGCAGTATTTT; CDR3aa: CASSEANAADTQYF
len: 16; abundance: few; v_gene: TRBV6-1; j_gene: TRBJ2-1; d_gene: .; CDR3nt: TGTGCCAGCAGTTTCTACTCTTTTGGGACCTACAATGAGCAGTTCTTC; CDR3aa: CASSFYSFGTYNEQFF
len: 13; abundance: many; v_gene: TRBV14; j_gene: TRBJ2-1; d_gene: TRBD1; CDR3nt: TGTGCCAGCAGCCTAAGGGGGCTAGGGGAGCAGTTCTTC; CDR3aa: CASSLRGLGEQFF
len: 16; abundance: few; v_gene: TRBV6-1; j_gene: TRBJ2-6; d_gene: .; CDR3nt: TGTGCCAGCAGCTATCTCCGGGCCGCCGGGGCCAACGTCCTGACTTTC; CDR3aa: CASSYLRAAGANVLTF
len: 14; abundance: .; v_gene: TRBV6-2/TRBV6-3; j_gene: TRBJ1-2; d_gene: .; CDR3nt: TGTGCCAGCAGTGTAGAAGTGAGGGACTATGGCTACACCTTC; CDR3aa: CASSVEVRDYGYTF
len: 15; abundance: once; v_gene: TRBV6-1; j_gene: TRBJ1-4; d_gene: .; CDR3nt: TGTGTCAGCAGTGCCCGAAGCTCGCAGGGGGAAAAACTGTTTTTT; CDR3aa: CVSSARSSQGEKLFF
len: 13; abundance: many; v_gene: TRBV7-9; j_gene: TRBJ2-3; d_gene: .; CDR3nt: TGTGCCAGCAGCTCCCGGACCACAGATACGCAGTATTTT; CDR3aa: CASSSRTTDTQYF
len: 11; abundance: many; v_gene: TRBV30; j_gene: TRBJ2-5; d_gene: .; CDR3nt: TGTGCCTGGAGAGTCCTGGAGACCCAGTACTTC; CDR3aa: CAWRVLETQYF
len: 14; abundance: .; v_gene: TRBV5-8; j_gene: TRBJ2-4; d_gene: .; CDR3nt: TGTGCCAGCAGCCCCCCCGGAGGCAAAAACATTCAGTACTTC; CDR3aa: CASSPPGGKNIQYF
len: 13; abundance: .; v_gene: TRBV28; j_gene: TRBJ2-1; d_gene: .; CDR3nt: TGTGCCAGCAGCCTCTCCAGGGGGGGCGAGCAGTTCTTC; CDR3aa: CASSLSRGGEQFF
len: 16; abundance: many; v_gene: TRBV11-1; j_gene: TRBJ2-1; d_gene: TRBD1; CDR3nt: TGTGCCAGCAGCCGCAGAGACAGGGGCCCCTACAATGAGCAGTTCTTC; CDR3aa: CASSRRDRGPYNEQFF
len: 14; abundance: many; v_gene: TRBV11-1; j_gene: TRBJ2-3; d_gene: .; CDR3nt: TGTGCCAGCAGCGCTGCAGGGGTCCCAGATACGCAGTATTTT; CDR3aa: CASSAAGVPDTQYF
len: 15; abundance: many; v_gene: TRBV12-3/TRBV12-4; j_gene: TRBJ2-1; d_gene: TRBD2; CDR3nt: TGTGCCAGCAGACAACCTAGCGGGAGTAAGAATGAGCAGTTCTTC; CDR3aa: CASRQPSGSKNEQFF
len: 18; abundance: .; v_gene: TRBV4-2; j_gene: TRBJ2-3; d_gene: .; CDR3nt: TGTGCCAGCAGCCAAGATCAACGTGGTAGCGGATACACAGATACGCAGTATTTT; CDR3aa: CASSQDQRGSGYTDTQYF